This T cell receptor (beta chain) stems from a study of blood T cell repertoires in COVID-19. Study information: Researchers got acute and convalescent COVID-19 samples from the United States, Italy and Spain.

The CDR3 spans 12 residues. Germline V lookup: CDR1 SGDLS, CDR2 YYNGEE. The V and J ends lost 2 bases and 6 bases respectively, with 5 bases between them. As originally analysed: Amplification of reference gene primers provided the estimated nucleated cell counts. Sequenced by immunoSEQ multiplex PCR; TCRdb stores in-frame clones only, minus some. That table supplies the V and J calls and clone size; D and trimming were determined from the DNA. The sample lists 300,000 or so clones; roughly 90% were seen once. A word on this clone: Other DNA sequences in the same sample also yield this CDR3.

This chain connects TRBV9 to TRBJ2-2; D not resolved. The receptor's source is a man aged 18 to 29 who had recovered from COVID-19. Source material: peripheral blood. CDR3 in amino acids: CASSVYSGELFF. CDR3 sequence (DNA): TGTGCCAGCAGCGTTTATTCCGGGGAGCTGTTTTTT. The whole variable domain, remainder taken from reference TRBV9 and TRBJ2-2, is DSGVTQTPKHLITATGQRVTLRCSPRSGDLSVYWYQQSLDQGLQFLIQYYNGEERAKGNILERFSAQQFPDLHSELNLSSLELGDSALYFCASSVYSGELFFGEGSRLTVL.